One TCR beta chain is described in this entry. The CDR3 loop spans 16 amino acids. The data were taken from a study of blood T cell repertoires in COVID-19. Study overall: Whether acute or convalescent, the COVID-19 samples came from the United States, Italy and Spain. In each case, the material was cDNA or gDNA derived from T cells, B-cell-depleted T cells, or PBMCs.

Residents of about two dozen US areas, aged roughly 18 to 89 years, made up the participants. Self-reported history from a screening survey and questionnaire set each donor's cohort. The protocol was immunoSEQ multiplex PCR, while the TCRdb copy is restricted to in-frame clones and leaves out a portion. The table records approximately 220,000 clones, about nine tenths of them present only once. Sequencing used PBMCs or T cells enriched from blood (not recorded which). The origin of this receptor is a woman aged 40 to 49 with acute COVID-19. This chain connects TRBV21-1 to TRBJ1-2; the table's D call of TRBD1 was not tested on the DNA. TRBV21-1 is shown as a pseudogene. The CDR3 nucleotides read TGTGCCAGCAGCAAAGACCGGGACATAAGGAACTATGGCTACACCTTC. Translating gives CASSKDRDIRNYGYTF.